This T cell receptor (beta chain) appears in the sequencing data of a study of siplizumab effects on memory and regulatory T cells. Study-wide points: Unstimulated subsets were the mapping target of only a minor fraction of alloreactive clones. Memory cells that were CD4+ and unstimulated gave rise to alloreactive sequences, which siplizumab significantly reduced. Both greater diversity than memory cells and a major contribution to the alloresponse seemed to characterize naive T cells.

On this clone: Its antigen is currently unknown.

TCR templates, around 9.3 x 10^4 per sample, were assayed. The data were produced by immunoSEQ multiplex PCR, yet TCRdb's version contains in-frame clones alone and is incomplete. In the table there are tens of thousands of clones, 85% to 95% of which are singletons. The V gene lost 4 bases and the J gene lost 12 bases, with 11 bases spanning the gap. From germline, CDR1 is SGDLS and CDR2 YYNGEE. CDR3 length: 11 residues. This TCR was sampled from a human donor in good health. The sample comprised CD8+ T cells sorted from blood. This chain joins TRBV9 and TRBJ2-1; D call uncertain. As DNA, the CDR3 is TGTGCCAGCAGCTCCGGGTCAGGGCAGTTCTTC. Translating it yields CASSSGSGQFF.